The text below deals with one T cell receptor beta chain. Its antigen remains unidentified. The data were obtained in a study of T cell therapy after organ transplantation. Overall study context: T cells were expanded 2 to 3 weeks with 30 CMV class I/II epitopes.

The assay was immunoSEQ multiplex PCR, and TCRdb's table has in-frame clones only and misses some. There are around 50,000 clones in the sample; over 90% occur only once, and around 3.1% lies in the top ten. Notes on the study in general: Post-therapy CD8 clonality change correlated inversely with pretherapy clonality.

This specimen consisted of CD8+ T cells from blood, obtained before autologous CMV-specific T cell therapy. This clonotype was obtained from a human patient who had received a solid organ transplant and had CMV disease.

CDR3 loop: CASSSSVGQGLSYEQYF. The CDR3 region has the DNA TGTGCCAGCAGCTCCTCGGTGGGACAGGGCCTTTCCTACGAGCAGTACTTC. The chain employs TRBV13 and TRBJ2-7; 9 bases are shared with TRBD1. Trimming removed 4 bases from V and 1 base from J; junction bases left unmatched: 11. This CDR3 has 17 amino acids. Germline CDR1 reads PRHDT; CDR2 reads FYEKMQ (reference sequence). The full variable domain, its missing parts supplied by reference TRBV13 and TRBJ2-7, is AAGVIQSPRHLIKEKRETATLKCYPIPRHDTVYWYQQGPGQDPQFLISFYEKMQSDKGSIPDRFSAQQFSDYHSELNMSSLELGDSALYFCASSSSVGQGLSYEQYFGPGTRLTVT.